This TCR beta chain was obtained from a study of T-cell reconstitution after alpha-beta-depleted transplantation in children. TCRbeta library preparation incorporated unique molecular identifiers. A single record per CDR3 protein comes from TCRdb applying MiXCR to the PCR reads. Here the sample spans around 240,000 distinct CDR3 sequences, approximately 8% being singletons. This clonotype was seen many times. This CDR3 is built from 17 residues. The trim removed 2 bases at V and 4 bases at J, leaving 9 bases unmatched. Germline CDR1 and CDR2: MNHEY and SVGEGT. This chain connects TRBV6-2 or TRBV6-3 to TRBJ2-5, with 11 positions matching TRBD2. The TCR was taken from a male patient younger than 18 who had a stem cell transplant for acute lymphoblastic leukemia, so the T cells may come from the graft donor. The sequences come from PBMCs, mostly from graft donor cells, collected 180 days after TCRalphabeta/CD19-depleted stem cell transplant. DNA for the CDR3: TGTGCCAGCAGTTACCTAGGTACTAGCGGGGGAGGAGAGACCCAGTACTTC. Translated: CASSYLGTSGGGETQYF.